This T cell receptor beta chain was captured by sequencing in a study of human T cells and chemical hapten exposure. Per the germline V gene, CDR1 is MDHEN and CDR2 is SYDVKM. V lost 6 bases and J 3 bases, leaving 15 bases between the germline ends. The CDR3 contains 15 residues. The time point here: pre-sensitization, week 0. Regarding treatment: therapeutic diphenylcyclopropenone sensitization with weekly scalp DPC. Total RNA came from unfractionated whole blood. One entry per CDR3 protein results from TCRdb running MiXCR on the RACE reads. Seen here are fewer than 45,000 distinct CDR3 sequences, 9% to 12% observed once, and the top ten hold 27%.

Sequences were derived from whole blood, sampled in connection with sensitization to the hapten diphenylcyclopropenone (DPC). The TCR originated in a man aged 45 to 65 with alopecia areata. Some clones in this sample may be carry-over from other donors' samples. The rearrangement joins TRBV28 to TRBJ1-3; no clear D. CDR3: CASRVGGSGGNTIYF. CDR3 DNA sequence: TGTGCCAGCAGGGTGGGAGGTAGTGGTGGAAACACCATATATTTT.